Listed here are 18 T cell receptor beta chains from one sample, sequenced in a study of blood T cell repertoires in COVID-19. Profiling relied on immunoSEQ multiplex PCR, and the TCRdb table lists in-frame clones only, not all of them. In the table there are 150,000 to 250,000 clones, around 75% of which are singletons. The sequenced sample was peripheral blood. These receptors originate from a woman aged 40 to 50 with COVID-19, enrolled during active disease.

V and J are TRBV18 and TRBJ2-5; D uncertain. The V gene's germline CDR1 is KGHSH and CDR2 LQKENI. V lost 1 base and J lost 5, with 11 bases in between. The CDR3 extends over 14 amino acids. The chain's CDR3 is CASSPLSVGETQYF. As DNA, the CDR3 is TGTGCCAGCTCACCACTCAGCGTCGGGGAGACCCAGTACTTC.

CDR3 in amino acids: CASSPRQGLSYEQYF. The DNA of the CDR3 is TGTGCCAGCAGTCCGCGACAGGGGCTTTCCTACGAGCAGTACTTC. This chain uses TRBV6-2 or TRBV6-3 with TRBJ2-7; TRBD1 matches 8 bases. V was clipped by 5 bases and J by 1 base; unmatched bases: 7. CDR1 is MNHEY, CDR2 SVGEGT, per germline. This CDR3 spans 15 amino acids.

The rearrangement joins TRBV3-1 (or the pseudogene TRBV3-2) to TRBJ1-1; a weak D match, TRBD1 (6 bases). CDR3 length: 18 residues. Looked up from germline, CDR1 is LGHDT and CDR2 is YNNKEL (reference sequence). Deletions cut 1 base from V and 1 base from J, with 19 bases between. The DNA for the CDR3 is TGTGCCAGCAGCCAAGGAGAACAAGGGGACACACAGAACACTGAAGCTTTCTTT. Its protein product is CASSQGEQGDTQNTEAFF.

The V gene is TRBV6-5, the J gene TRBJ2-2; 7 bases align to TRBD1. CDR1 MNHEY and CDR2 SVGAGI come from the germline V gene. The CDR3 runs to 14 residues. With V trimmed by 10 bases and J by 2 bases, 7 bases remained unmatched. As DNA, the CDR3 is TGTGCCATTAAGACAGGGATAAACACCGGGGAGCTGTTTTTT. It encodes CAIKTGINTGELFF.

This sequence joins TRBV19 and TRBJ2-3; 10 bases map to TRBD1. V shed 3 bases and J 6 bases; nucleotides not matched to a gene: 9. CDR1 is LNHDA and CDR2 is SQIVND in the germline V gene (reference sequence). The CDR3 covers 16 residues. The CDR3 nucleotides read TGTGCCAGTAGTATTCAATGGGACAGGGGTGGCGATACGCAGTATTTT. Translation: CASSIQWDRGGDTQYF.

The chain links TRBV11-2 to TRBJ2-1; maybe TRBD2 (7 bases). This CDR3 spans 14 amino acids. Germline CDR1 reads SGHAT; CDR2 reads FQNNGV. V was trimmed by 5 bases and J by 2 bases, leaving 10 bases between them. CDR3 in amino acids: CASSRGGAYNEQFF. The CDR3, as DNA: TGTGCCAGCAGCCGAGGGGGGGCCTACAATGAGCAGTTCTTC.

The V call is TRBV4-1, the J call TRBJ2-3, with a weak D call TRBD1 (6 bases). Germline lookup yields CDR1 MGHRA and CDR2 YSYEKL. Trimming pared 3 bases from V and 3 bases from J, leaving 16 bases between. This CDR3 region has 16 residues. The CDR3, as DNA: TGCGCCAGCAGCCAGGTTACAGGGAGTGAAACAGATACGCAGTATTTT. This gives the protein CASSQVTGSETDTQYF.

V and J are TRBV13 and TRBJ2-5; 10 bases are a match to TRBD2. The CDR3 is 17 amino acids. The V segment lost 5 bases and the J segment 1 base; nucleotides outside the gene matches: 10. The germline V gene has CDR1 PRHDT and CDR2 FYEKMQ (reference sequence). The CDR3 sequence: CASSIYPSGGPQETQYF. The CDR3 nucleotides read TGTGCCAGCAGCATTTACCCTAGCGGGGGACCCCAAGAGACCCAGTACTTC.

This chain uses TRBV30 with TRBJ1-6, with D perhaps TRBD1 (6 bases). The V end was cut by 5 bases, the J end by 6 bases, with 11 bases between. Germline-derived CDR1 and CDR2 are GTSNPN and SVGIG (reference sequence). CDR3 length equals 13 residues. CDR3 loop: CAWALGANSPLHF. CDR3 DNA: TGTGCCTGGGCTCTGGGGGCTAATTCACCCCTCCACTTT.

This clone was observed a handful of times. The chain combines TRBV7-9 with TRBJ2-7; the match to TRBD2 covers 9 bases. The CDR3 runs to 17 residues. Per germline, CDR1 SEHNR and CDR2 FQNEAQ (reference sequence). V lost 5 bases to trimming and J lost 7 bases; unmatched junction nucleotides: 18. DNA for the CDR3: TGTGCCAGCAGCCCCGACGGTAGGGTAGCGGGAGTGGGAGAGCAGTACTTC. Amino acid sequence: CASSPDGRVAGVGEQYF.

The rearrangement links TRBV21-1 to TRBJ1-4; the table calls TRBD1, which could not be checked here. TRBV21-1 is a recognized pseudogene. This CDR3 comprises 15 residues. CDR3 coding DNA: TGTGCCAGCAGCCCCCCGACAGGGTCGGGTGAAAAACTGTTTTTT. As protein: CASSPPTGSGEKLFF.

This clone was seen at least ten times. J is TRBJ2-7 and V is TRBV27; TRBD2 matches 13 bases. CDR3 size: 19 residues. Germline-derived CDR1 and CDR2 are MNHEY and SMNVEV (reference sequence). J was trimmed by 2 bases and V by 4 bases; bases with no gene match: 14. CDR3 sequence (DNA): TGTGCCAGCAGTTCCTTGGTACCGGGACTAGCGGGATTAACCTACGAGCAGTACTTC. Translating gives CASSSLVPGLAGLTYEQYF.

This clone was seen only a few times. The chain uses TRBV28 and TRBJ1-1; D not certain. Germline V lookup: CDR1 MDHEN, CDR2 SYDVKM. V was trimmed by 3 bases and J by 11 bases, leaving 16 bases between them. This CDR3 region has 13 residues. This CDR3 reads CASSLDLVVSAFF. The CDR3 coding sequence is TGTGCCAGCAGTTTGGACTTAGTGGTTTCGGCTTTCTTT.

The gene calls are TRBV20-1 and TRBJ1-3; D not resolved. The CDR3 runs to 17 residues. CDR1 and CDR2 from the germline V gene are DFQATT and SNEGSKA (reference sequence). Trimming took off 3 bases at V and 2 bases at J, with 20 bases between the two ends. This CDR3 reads CSASNFAGRSTGNTIYF. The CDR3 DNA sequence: TGCAGTGCTAGTAACTTCGCCGGCAGGTCGACTGGAAACACCATATATTTT.

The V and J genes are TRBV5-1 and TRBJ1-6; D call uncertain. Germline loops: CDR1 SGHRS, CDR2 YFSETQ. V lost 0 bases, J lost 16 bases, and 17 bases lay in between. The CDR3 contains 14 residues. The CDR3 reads CASSLDSGPQRLHF. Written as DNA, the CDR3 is TGCGCCAGCAGCTTGGACAGCGGCCCTCAAAGACTCCACTTT.

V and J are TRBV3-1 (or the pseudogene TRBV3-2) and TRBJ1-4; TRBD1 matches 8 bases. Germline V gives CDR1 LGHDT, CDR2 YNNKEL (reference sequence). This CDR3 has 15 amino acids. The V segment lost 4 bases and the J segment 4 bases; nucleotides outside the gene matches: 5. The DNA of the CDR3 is TGTGCCAGCAGCCCACCGGGACAGGATAATGAAAAACTGTTTTTT. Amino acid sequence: CASSPPGQDNEKLFF.

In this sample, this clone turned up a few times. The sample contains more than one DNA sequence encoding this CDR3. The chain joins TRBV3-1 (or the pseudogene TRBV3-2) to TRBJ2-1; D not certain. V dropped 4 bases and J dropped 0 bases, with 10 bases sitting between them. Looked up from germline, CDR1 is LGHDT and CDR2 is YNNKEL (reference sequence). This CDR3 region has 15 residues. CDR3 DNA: TGTGCCAGCAGCCCGACATTGAGCTCCTACAATGAGCAGTTCTTC. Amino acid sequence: CASSPTLSSYNEQFF.

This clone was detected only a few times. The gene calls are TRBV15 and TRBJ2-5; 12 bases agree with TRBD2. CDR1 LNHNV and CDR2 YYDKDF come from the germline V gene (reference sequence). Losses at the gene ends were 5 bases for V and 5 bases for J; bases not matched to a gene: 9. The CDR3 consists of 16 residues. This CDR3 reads CATSVKLAGGGETQYF. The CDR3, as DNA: TGTGCCACCAGCGTTAAACTAGCGGGAGGTGGGGAGACCCAGTACTTC.